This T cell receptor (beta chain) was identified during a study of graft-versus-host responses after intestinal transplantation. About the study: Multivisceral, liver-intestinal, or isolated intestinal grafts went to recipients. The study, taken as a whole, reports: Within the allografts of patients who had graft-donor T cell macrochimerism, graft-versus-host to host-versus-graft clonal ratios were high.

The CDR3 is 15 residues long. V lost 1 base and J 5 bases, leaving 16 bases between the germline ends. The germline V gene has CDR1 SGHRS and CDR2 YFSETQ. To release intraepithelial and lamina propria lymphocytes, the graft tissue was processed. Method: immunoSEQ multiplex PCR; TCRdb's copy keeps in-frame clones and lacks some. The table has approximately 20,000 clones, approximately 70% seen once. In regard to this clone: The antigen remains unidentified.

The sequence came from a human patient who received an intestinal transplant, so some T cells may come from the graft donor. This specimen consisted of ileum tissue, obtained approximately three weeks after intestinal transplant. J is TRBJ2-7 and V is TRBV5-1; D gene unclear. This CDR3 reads CASSLNSSPLHEQYF. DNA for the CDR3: TGCGCCAGCAGCTTGAACAGCTCCCCCTTGCACGAGCAGTACTTC. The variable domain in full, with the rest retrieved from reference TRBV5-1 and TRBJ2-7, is KAGVTQTPRYLIKTRGQQVTLSCSPISGHRSVSWYQQTPGQGLQFLFEYFSETQRNKGNFPGRFSGRQFSNSRSEMNVSTLELGDSALYLCASSLNSSPLHEQYFGPGTRLTVT.